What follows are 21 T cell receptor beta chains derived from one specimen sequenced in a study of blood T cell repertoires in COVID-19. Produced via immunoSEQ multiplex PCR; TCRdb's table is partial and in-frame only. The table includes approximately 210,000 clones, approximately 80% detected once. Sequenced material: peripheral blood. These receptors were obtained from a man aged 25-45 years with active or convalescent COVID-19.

CDR3 residues: CASSQRPQDSPFEQYF. The CDR3 DNA sequence: TGCGCCAGCAGCCAAAGGCCCCAGGACAGTCCCTTCGAGCAGTACTTC. The V gene is TRBV4-1, the J gene TRBJ2-7, with TRBD1 as a possible D gene (6 bases). The V and J ends lost 2 bases and 6 bases respectively, with 20 bases between them. Per the germline V gene, CDR1 is MGHRA and CDR2 is YSYEKL. This CDR3 comprises 16 residues.

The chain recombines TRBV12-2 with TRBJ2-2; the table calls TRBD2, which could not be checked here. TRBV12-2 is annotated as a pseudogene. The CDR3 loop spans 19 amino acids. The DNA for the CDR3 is TGTGCAAGTCGCTTAGCGGGAGAGTGTGAGGGATCGAACACCGGGGAGCTGTTTTTT. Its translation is CASRLAGECEGSNTGELFF.

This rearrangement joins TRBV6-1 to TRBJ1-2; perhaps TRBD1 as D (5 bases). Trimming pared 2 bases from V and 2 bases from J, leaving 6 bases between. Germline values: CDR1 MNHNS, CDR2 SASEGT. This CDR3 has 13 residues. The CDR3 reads CASSERQNYGYTF. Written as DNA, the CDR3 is TGTGCCAGCAGTGAAAGACAGAACTATGGCTACACCTTC.

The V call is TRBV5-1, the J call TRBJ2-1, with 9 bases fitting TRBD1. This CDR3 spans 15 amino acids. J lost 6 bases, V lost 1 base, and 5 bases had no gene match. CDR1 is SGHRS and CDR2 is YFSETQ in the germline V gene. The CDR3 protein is CASSLTGGAGNEQFF. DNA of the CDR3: TGCGCCAGCAGCTTGACAGGGGGCGCGGGCAATGAGCAGTTCTTC.

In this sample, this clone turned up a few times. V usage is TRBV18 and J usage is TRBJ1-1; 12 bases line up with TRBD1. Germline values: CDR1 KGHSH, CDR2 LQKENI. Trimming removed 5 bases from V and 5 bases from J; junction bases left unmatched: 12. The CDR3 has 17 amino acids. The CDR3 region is CASSFLGTGGDGTEAFF. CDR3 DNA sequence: TGTGCCAGCTCATTTCTCGGGACAGGGGGCGACGGGACTGAAGCTTTCTTT.

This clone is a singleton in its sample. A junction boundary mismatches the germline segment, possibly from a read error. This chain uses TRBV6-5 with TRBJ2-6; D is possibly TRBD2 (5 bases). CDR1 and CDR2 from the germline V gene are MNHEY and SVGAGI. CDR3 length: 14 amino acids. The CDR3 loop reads CASTEGYGVNVLTF. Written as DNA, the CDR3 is TGTGCCAGCACCGAGGGCTACGGGGTCAACGTCCTGACTTTC.

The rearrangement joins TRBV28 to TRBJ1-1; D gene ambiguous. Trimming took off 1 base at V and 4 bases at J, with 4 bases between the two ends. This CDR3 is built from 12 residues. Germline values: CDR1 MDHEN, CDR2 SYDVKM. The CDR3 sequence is CASSLSITEAFF. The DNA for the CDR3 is TGTGCCAGCAGTTTATCTATCACTGAAGCTTTCTTT.

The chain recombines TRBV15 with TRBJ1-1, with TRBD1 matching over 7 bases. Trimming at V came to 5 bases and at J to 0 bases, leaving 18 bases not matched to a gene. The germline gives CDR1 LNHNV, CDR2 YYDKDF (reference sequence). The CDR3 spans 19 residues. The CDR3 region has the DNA TGTGCCACCAGCTCAATTCCGGGACAGCTTTGGGGAATGAACACTGAAGCTTTCTTT. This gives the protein CATSSIPGQLWGMNTEAFF.

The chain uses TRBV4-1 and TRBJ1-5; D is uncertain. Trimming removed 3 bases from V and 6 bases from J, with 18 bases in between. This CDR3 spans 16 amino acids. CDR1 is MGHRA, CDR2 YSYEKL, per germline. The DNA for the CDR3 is TGCGCCAGCAGCCACGAACGCGGAGGGCTCGGTCAGCCCCAGCATTTT. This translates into CASSHERGGLGQPQHF.

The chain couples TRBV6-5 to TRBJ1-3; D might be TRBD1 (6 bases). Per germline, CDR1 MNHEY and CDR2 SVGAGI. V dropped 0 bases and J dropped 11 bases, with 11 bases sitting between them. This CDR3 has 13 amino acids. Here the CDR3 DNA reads TGTGCCAGCAGTTACTCGAATGGGGGCTCCATATATTTT. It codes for CASSYSNGGSIYF.

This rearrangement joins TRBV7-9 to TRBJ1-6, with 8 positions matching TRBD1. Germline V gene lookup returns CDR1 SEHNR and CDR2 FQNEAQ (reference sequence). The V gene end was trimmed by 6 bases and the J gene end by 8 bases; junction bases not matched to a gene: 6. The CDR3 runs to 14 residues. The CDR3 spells CASSSGTGYSPLHF. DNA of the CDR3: TGTGCCAGCAGTTCCGGGACAGGTTATTCACCCCTCCACTTT.

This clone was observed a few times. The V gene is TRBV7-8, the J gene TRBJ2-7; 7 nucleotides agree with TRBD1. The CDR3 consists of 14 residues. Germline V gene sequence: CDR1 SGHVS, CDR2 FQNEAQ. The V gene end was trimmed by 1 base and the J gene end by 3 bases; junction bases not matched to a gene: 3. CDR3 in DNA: TGTGCCAGCAGCTTAGTGTCAGGGGGCTACGAGCAGTACTTC. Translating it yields CASSLVSGGYEQYF.

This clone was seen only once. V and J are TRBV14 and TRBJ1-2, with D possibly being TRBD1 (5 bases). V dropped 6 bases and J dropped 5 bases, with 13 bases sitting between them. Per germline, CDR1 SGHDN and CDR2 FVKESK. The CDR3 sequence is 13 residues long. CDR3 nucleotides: TGTGCCAGCAGGTTGACTCAGGGATATGGCTACACCTTC. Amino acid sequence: CASRLTQGYGYTF.

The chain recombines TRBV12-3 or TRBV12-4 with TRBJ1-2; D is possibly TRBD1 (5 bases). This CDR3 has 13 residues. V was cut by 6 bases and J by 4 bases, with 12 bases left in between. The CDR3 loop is CASSPYRSYGYTF. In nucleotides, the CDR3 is TGTGCCAGCAGCCCGTACAGGTCCTATGGCTACACCTTC.

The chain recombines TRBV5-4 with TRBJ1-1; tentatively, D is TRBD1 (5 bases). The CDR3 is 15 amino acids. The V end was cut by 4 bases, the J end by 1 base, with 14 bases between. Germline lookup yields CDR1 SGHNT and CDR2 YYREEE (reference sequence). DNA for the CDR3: TGTGCCAGCAGCCCGTCTGGGCAGGGGAACACTGAAGCTTTCTTT. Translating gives CASSPSGQGNTEAFF.

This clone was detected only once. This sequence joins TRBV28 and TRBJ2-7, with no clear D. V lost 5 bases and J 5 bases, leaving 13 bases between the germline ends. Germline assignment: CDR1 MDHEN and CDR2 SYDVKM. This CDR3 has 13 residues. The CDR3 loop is CASSNTPMDEQYF. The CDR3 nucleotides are TGTGCCAGCAGTAATACTCCGATGGACGAGCAGTACTTC.

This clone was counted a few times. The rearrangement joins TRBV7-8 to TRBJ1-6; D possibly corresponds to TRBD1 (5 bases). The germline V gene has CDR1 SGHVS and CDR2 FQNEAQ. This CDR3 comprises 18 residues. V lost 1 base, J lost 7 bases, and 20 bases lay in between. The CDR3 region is CASSLGDRNSYSNSPLHF. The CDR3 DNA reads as TGTGCCAGCAGCTTAGGCGACAGAAACTCGTACTCGAATTCACCCCTCCACTTT.

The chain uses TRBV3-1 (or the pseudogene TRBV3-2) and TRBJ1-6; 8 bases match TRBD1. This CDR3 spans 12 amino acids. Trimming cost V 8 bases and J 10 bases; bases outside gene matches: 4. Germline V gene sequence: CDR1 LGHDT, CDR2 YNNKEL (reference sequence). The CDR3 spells CASQTGESPLHF. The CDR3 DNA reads TGTGCCAGCCAGACAGGGGAATCACCCCTCCACTTT.

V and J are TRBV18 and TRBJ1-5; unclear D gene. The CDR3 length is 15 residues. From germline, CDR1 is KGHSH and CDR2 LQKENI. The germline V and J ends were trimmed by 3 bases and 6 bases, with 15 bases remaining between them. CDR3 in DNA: TGTGCCAGCTCACCGGTATCCTGGGGAGCTCAGCCCCAGCATTTT. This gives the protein CASSPVSWGAQPQHF. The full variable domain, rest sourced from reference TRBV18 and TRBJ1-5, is NAGVMQNPRHLVRRRGQEARLRCSPMKGHSHVYWYRQLPEEGLKFMVYLQKENIIDESGMPKERFSAEFPKEGPSILRIQQVVRGDSAAYFCASSPVSWGAQPQHFGDGTRLSIL.

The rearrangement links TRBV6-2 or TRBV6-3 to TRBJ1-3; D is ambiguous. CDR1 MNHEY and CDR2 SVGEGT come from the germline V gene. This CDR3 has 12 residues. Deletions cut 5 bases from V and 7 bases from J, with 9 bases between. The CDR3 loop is CASSRERNTIYF. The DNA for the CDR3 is TGTGCCAGCAGTAGGGAGAGGAACACCATATATTTT.

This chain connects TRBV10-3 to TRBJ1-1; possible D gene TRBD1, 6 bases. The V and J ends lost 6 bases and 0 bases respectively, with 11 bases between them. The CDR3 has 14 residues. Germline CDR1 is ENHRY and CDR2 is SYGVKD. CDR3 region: CAIRMDSMNTEAFF. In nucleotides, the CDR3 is TGTGCCATCAGGATGGACAGCATGAACACTGAAGCTTTCTTT.